This TCR beta chain was captured by sequencing in a study of Graves' ophthalmopathy and Graves' hyperthyroidism. This clonotype was seen a few times. The CDR3 sequence is 15 residues long. V lost 3 bases to trimming and J lost 2 bases, with 11 bases between them. Amplification from RNA transcripts yielded the TCR beta CDR3 regions. Second-round multiplex PCR came after a first-round RT-PCR that employed HTBI primers. MiXCR, applied by TCRdb to the multiplex PCR reads, yields one record per CDR3 protein. The profile shows 170,000 or so distinct CDR3 sequences, 30% to 45% of them singletons. The V and J genes are TRBV12-3 or TRBV12-4 and TRBJ1-5; TRBD1 might be the D (6 bases). Sequencing was performed on peripheral blood. The sequence came from a woman in her forties with Graves' ophthalmopathy. Here the CDR3 reads CASSLEGGGNQPQHF. In DNA, the CDR3 is TGTGCCAGCAGTTTGGAGGGGGGTGGCAATCAGCCCCAGCATTTT.